This T cell receptor (beta chain) comes out of a study of T cells after yellow fever vaccination. The study, taken as a whole, reports: The study re-detected most primary-vaccination clones after the booster (roughly 95% CD4, 88% CD8). There was a possibility that FACS-sorted repertoires contained abundant clonotypes contaminating from the bulk population.

This clonotype was detected only a few times. No antigen is known for it. TCRdb reprocessed the 5' RACE reads via MiXCR and lists one record per CDR3 protein. The sample holds about 400,000 distinct CDR3 sequences, about 6.2% seen once. Sequenced material: PBMCs, taken 5 days after the yellow fever booster vaccination. The sequence was obtained from a young man who received the YFV17D yellow fever vaccine.

Here the CDR3 DNA reads TGTGCCAGCAGGAACCTCTTCAAAGATACGCAGTATTTT. Its translation is CASRNLFKDTQYF. The chain has TRBV25-1 and TRBJ2-3; the D is unclear. Germline CDR1 reads MGHDK; CDR2 reads SYGVNS. The CDR3 is 13 residues long. Trimming cost V 6 bases and J 5 bases, with 12 bases left between them.